This record covers a single T cell receptor beta chain. The data are from a study of technical replicates of blood from several donors. After removal of 4 bases from V and 5 bases from J, the junction contained 2 bases not matched to a gene. Germline lookup yields CDR1 SGHNT and CDR2 YENEEA. The CDR3 has 14 residues. Data came from immunoSEQ multiplex PCR; TCRdb stores just in-frame clones and leaves some out. The data contain fewer than 60,000 clones, 80% to 95% of them singletons. This sequence was found in a human donor in good health. Some clones in this sample may be carry-over from other donors' samples. Sequencing used PBMCs. The chain is built from TRBV11-3 and TRBJ2-2; 9 bases line up with TRBD2. CDR3 amino acids: CASSSGLATGELFF. DNA of the CDR3: TGTGCCAGCAGCTCGGGACTAGCAACCGGGGAGCTGTTTTTT.